One and the same sample provided the 11 T cell receptor beta chains below, sequenced in a study of cytomegalovirus exposure and HLA in healthy donors. Both 60 Vbeta primers and 13 Jbeta primers went into the PCR. Sequenced by immunoSEQ multiplex PCR; TCRdb stores in-frame clones only, minus some. Of approximately 130,000 clones listed, 60% to 85% are singletons. Sequencing used PBMCs. The source of these receptors is a woman in her thirties or forties in good health and CMV-seronegative.

This chain connects TRBV7-6 to TRBJ2-7; TRBD2 aligns across 9 bases. Germline assignment: CDR1 SGHVS and CDR2 FNYEAQ. The CDR3 spans 15 residues. V was pared by 0 bases and J by 2 bases, with 2 bases of the junction left unmatched. In nucleotides, the CDR3 is TGTGCCAGCAGCTTAGCAGCGGGGGGCACCTACGAGCAGTACTTC. Protein sequence: CASSLAAGGTYEQYF.

V usage is TRBV27 and J usage is TRBJ2-1, with 12 bases lining up with TRBD2. The CDR3 extends over 19 amino acids. In germline, CDR1 is MNHEY, CDR2 SMNVEV (reference sequence). Unmatched junction bases numbered 8, after V lost 2 bases and J lost 0 bases. Here the CDR3 DNA reads TGTGCCAGCAGTTTAGCCCGGACTAGCGGGATGAGCTCCTACAATGAGCAGTTCTTC. Protein: CASSLARTSGMSSYNEQFF.

The DNA of the CDR3 is TGTGCCAGCAGCGTGTCACCTCCCTCAGCGGGGGTAGATACGCAGTATTTT. The encoded protein is CASSVSPPSAGVDTQYF. The chain has TRBV9 and TRBJ2-3; TRBD2 agrees at 8 bases. CDR3 length: 17 amino acids. The germline gives CDR1 SGDLS, CDR2 YYNGEE. V dropped 2 bases and J dropped 5; count of bases not matched to a gene: 13.

The chain employs TRBV9 and TRBJ1-1; D possibly corresponds to TRBD1 (6 bases). The CDR3 covers 15 residues. The germline gives CDR1 SGDLS, CDR2 YYNGEE. Trimming removed 3 bases from V and 0 bases from J, with 12 bases in between. The CDR3 loop reads CASSAPGAMNTEAFF. In DNA form, the CDR3 reads TGTGCCAGCAGCGCGCCAGGGGCGATGAACACTGAAGCTTTCTTT.

The chain employs TRBV6-1 and TRBJ2-1; D might be TRBD1 (6 bases). Trimming cost V 6 bases and J 3 bases, with 9 bases left between them. The CDR3 loop spans 13 amino acids. The germline CDR1 and CDR2 sequences are MNHNS and SASEGT. The DNA for the CDR3 is TGTGCCAGCAGCCCGGACAGCTACAATGAGCAGTTCTTC. Translated, it gives CASSPDSYNEQFF.

The V call is TRBV7-2, the J call TRBJ1-1; D is possibly TRBD1 (6 bases). Trimming took 1 base from V and 1 from J, leaving 19 bases between them. The CDR3 has 18 amino acids. Germline CDR1 is SGHTA and CDR2 is FQGNSA. This chain's CDR3 is CASSLGPIAGVSNTEAFF. As DNA, the CDR3 is TGTGCCAGCAGCTTAGGACCGATAGCAGGGGTCTCGAACACTGAAGCTTTCTTT.

This sequence joins TRBV28 and TRBJ2-7; a possible D gene is TRBD1 (6 bases). The CDR3 is 12 residues long. Per germline, CDR1 MDHEN and CDR2 SYDVKM. The ends were cut back, 6 bases at V and 1 base at J, with 7 bases in the middle. The CDR3, as DNA: TGTGCCAGCAGACAGGGATCCTACGAGCAGTACTTC. It yields the protein CASRQGSYEQYF.

V usage is TRBV7-9 and J usage is TRBJ1-2; D may be TRBD1 (5 bases). The CDR3 extends over 12 amino acids. Germline V gene lookup returns CDR1 SEHNR and CDR2 FQNEAQ (reference sequence). The germline V and J ends were trimmed by 11 bases and 0 bases, with 10 bases remaining between them. The CDR3 reads CAGAVSNYGYTF. CDR3 sequence (DNA): TGTGCCGGGGCGGTTTCTAACTATGGCTACACCTTC.

This sequence joins TRBV6-1 and TRBJ1-1, with 7 bases that match TRBD1. J lost 5 bases, V lost 2 bases, and 5 bases had no gene match. The length of the CDR3 is 14 residues. Germline V CDR1 and CDR2: MNHNS, SASEGT. The DNA for the CDR3 is TGTGCCAGCAGTGAACAGGGGGTTAATACTGAAGCTTTCTTT. It encodes CASSEQGVNTEAFF.

V and J are TRBV10-2 and TRBJ2-7; 10 nucleotides agree with TRBD2. This CDR3 has 12 residues. Germline V gene data show CDR1 as WSHSY and CDR2 as SAAADI. The trim removed 8 bases at V and 5 bases at J, leaving 3 bases unmatched. This chain's CDR3 is CASRGLANEQYF. CDR3 DNA sequence: TGCGCCAGCCGGGGACTAGCGAACGAGCAGTACTTC.

The V and J genes are TRBV27 and TRBJ1-1; 7 positions match TRBD1. Germline assignment: CDR1 MNHEY and CDR2 SMNVEV (reference sequence). This CDR3 is 13 amino acids long. V lost 6 bases, J lost 4 bases, and 5 bases stayed unmatched. DNA for the CDR3: TGTGCCAGCAGGACAGGGTTCGGCACTGAAGCTTTCTTT. Residues: CASRTGFGTEAFF.